Listed here is a single T cell receptor (beta chain). Its specificity is not known. CDR3 length: 15 amino acids. V lost 4 bases and J lost 4; bases outside the gene matches: 5. Looked up from germline, CDR1 is ENHRY and CDR2 is SYGVKD. The entry originates in a study of cytomegalovirus exposure and HLA in healthy donors. Broader study findings: Later analysis associated a missense DCLRE1C variant with TCR beta V- and J-gene trimming. A cluster of highly shared sequence variants was likely a sequencing artifact. The later analysis indicated that the majority of CMV-associated TCR beta chains appeared HLA-restricted. In vitro experiments confirmed that three CMV-associated chains were specific for CMV antigens.

Both 60 Vbeta primers and 13 Jbeta primers went into the PCR. The protocol was immunoSEQ multiplex PCR, while the TCRdb copy is restricted to in-frame clones and leaves out a portion. The repertoire has just over 95,000 clones, just under 80% of them found once; the top ten carry about 4%. J is TRBJ2-1 and V is TRBV10-3; 9 nucleotides agree with TRBD2. The TCR sequence derives from a woman aged 40 to 50 in good health and CMV-seropositive. The sample consisted of PBMCs. In nucleotides, the CDR3 is TGTGCCATCAGTGGGCTAGCGGGAAGGTACAATGAGCAGTTCTTC. It encodes CAISGLAGRYNEQFF.